The sequence of this TCR beta chain was determined in a study of T cells in tumors after PD-1 blockade. Study-wide context: No patient had prior checkpoint blockade, systemic immunosuppression, or radiotherapy within 4 weeks.

TCRdb keeps only in-frame clones here, not all; method: immunoSEQ multiplex PCR. The sample holds around 60,000 clones, around 80% seen once. Only one count was recorded for this clone. The germline V gene encodes CDR1 SGDLS and CDR2 YYNGEE. Trimming left V 1 base short and J 3 bases short, with 7 bases between. The CDR3 totals 14 residues. The sample was PBMCs, taken before anti-PD-1 treatment. The genes are TRBV9 and TRBJ2-2; possible D gene TRBD1, 5 bases. This TCR derives from a human donor with basal cell carcinoma. CDR3 bases: TGTGCCAGCAGCGTACCCAGGGACACCGGGGAGCTGTTTTTT. Translation: CASSVPRDTGELFF.